The rows below give T cell receptor beta chains drawn from one sample of a study of CD8 T cells in Susac syndrome. MiXCR, applied by TCRdb to the immunoSEQ multiplex PCR reads, yields one record per CDR3 protein. The data show some 200,000 distinct CDR3 sequences, approximately 95% seen once. Material for sequencing was CD8+ T cells from PBMCs. The receptor source for this set is a human donor with Susac syndrome. The conserved cysteine and the conserved F or W are not part of the CDR3 here. The order of the fields is V gene, CDR3 protein.

TRBV28,ASSQTSGSTDTQY
TRBV5-1,ASSLVTGQDYEQY
TRBV2,ARGPEGADYGYT
TRBV30,AWSATTGLRVYEQY
TRBV11-2,ASIEKRQGANYGYT
TRBV6-5,ASSYSEVSEQY
TRBV6-5,ASSPLEGVYEQY
TRBV27,ASSPTDGQGDEQY
TRBV7-9,ASSLAGNIYEQY
TRBV28,ASSLDQTGELF
TRBV3-1,ASSQGLAGGRDEQF
TRBV20-1,SARQRTYEQY
TRBV30,AWSFGGPGNEQF
TRBV4-1,ASSQEGQGNYGYT
TRBV30,AWRPDPTDTQY
TRBV29-1,SSKVGDYNEQF
TRBV30,AWSQIGYEQY
TRBV29-1,SVEISGGEYNEQF
TRBV15,ATSRVAGTWPQH
TRBV13,ASSPSGRNRETQY
TRBV7-8,ASSVGDSSYNEQF
TRBV5-1,ASGYWNTEAF
TRBV6-2/TRBV6-3,ASSSPQISSYNEQF
TRBV5-4,ASSLVQGLAYNEQF
TRBV29-1,SVDVDRGMDEQY
TRBV9,ASSGTSAYNEQF
TRBV7-9,ASSLGRGPPNNEQF
TRBV5-4,ASSLVGQGENTEAF
TRBV7-9,ASSFPWEETQY
TRBV3-1,ASSQMTGLQTQY
TRBV11-2,ASSLGMGLMNTEAF
TRBV29-1,IPPRGLYEQY
TRBV5-4,ASNGGTDTQY